This T cell receptor (beta chain) derives from a study of blood T cell repertoires in COVID-19. In the original analysis: Cell counts per sample came from amplifying reference gene primers. TCRdb keeps only in-frame clones here, not all; method: immunoSEQ multiplex PCR. V, J and clone size reflect that table, while D and trimming were determined from the DNA. The data show hundreds of thousands of clones, with about 89% seen just once and about 3% held by the top ten. Germline CDR1 reads SEHNR; CDR2 reads FQNEAQ (reference sequence). With V trimmed by 5 bases and J by 1 base, 3 bases remained unmatched. This CDR3 comprises 15 residues.

The TCR comes from a woman in her twenties or thirties with COVID-19, enrolled during active disease. Sequencing was carried out using peripheral blood. V is TRBV7-9 and J is TRBJ2-1, with 9 bases lining up with TRBD1. CDR3: CASSVDRGSYNEQFF. In nucleotides, the CDR3 is TGTGCCAGCAGCGTAGACAGGGGGTCCTACAATGAGCAGTTCTTC.